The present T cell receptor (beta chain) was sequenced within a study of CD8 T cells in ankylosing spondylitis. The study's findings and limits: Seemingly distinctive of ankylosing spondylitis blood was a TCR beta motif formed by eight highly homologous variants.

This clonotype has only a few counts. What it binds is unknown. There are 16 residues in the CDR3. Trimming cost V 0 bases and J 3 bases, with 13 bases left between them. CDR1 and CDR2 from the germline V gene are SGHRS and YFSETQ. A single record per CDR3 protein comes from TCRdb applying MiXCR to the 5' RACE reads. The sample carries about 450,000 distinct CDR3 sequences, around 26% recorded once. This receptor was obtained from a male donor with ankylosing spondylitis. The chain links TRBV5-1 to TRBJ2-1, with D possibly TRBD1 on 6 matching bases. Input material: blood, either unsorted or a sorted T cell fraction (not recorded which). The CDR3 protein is CASSLEAGAFYNEQFF. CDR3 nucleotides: TGCGCCAGCAGCTTGGAGGCAGGGGCTTTCTACAATGAGCAGTTCTTC.